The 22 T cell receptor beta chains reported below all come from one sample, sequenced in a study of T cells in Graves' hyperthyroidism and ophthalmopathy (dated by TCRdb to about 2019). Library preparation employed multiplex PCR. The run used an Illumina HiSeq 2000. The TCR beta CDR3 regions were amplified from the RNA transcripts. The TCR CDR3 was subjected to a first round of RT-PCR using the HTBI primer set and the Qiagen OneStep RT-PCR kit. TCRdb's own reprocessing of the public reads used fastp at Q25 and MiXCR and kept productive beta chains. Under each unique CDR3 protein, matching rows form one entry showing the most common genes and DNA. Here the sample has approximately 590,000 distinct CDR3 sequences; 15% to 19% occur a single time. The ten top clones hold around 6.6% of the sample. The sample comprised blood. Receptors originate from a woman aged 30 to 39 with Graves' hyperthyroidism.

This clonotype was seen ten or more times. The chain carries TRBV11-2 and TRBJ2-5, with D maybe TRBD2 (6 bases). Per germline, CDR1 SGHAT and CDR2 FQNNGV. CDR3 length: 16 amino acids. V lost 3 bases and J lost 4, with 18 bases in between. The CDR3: CASSLEGQRWGETQYF. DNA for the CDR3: TGTGCCAGCAGCTTGGAGGGTCAAAGATGGGGAGAGACCCAGTACTTC.

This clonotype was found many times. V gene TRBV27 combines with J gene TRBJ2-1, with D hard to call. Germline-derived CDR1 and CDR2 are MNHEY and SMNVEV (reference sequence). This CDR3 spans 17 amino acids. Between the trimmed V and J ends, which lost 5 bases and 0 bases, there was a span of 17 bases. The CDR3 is CASSPPPQLFSYNEQFF. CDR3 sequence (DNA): TGTGCCAGCAGTCCCCCCCCCCAGCTATTCTCCTACAATGAGCAGTTCTTC.

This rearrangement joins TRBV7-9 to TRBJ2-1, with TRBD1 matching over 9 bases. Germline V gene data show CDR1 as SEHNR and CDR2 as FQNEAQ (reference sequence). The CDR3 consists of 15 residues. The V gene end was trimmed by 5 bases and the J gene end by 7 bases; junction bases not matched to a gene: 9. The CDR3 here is CASSITGTGRNEQFF. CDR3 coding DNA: TGTGCCAGCAGCATTACCGGGACAGGGAGAAATGAGCAGTTCTTC.

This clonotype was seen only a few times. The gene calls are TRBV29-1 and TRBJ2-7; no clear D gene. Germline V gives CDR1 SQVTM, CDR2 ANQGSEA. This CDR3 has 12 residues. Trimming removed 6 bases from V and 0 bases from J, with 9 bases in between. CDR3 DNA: TGCAGCGTGAACATGAACTCCTACGAGCAGTACTTC. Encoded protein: CSVNMNSYEQYF.

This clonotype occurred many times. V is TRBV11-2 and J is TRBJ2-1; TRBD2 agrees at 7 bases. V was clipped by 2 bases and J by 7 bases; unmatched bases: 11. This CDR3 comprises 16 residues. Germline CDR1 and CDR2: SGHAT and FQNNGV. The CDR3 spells CASSLRPGGSGNEQFF. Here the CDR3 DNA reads TGTGCCAGCAGCTTACGGCCCGGGGGGTCGGGGAATGAGCAGTTCTTC.

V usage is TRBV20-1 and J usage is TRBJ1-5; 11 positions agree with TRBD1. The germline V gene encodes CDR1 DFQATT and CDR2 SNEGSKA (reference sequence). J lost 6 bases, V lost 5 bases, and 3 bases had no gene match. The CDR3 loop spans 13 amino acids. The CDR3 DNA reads TGCAGTGCTGGGACAGGGGGACGTCAGCCCCAGCATTTT. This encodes CSAGTGGRQPQHF.

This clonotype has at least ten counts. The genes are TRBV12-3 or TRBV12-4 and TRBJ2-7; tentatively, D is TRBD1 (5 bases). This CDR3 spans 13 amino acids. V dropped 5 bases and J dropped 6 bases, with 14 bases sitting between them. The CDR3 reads CASSARDSSEQYF. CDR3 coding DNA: TGTGCCAGCAGTGCCCGTGACAGCTCCGAGCAGTACTTC.

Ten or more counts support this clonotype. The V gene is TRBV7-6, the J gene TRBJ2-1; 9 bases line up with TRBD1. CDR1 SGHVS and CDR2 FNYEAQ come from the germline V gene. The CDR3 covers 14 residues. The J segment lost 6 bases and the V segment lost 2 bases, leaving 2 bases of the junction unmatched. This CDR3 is CASSLTDRGNEQFF. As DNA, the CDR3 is TGTGCCAGCAGCTTAACGGACAGGGGCAATGAGCAGTTCTTC.

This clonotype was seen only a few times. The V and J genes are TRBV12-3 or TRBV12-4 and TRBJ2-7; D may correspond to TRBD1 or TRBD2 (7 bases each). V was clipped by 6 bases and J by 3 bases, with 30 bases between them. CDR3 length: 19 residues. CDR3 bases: TGTGCCAGCAGCTCCCAGGGGGGGCCCCTCGCCGGTATAATCTACGAGCAGTACTTC. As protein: CASSSQGGPLAGIIYEQYF.

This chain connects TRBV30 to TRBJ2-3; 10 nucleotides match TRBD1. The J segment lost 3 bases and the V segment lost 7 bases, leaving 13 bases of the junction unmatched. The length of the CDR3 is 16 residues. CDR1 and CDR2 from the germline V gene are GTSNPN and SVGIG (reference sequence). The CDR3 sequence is CASTDRDRGTTDTQYF. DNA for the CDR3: TGTGCCTCCACGGATCGGGACAGGGGAACTACAGATACGCAGTATTTT.

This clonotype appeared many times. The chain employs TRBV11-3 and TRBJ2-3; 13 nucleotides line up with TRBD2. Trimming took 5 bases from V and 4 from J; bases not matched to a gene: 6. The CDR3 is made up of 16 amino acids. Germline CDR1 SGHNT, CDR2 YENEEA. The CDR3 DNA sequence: TGTGCCAGCAGCCCAGGACTAGCGGGAGTACCAGATACGCAGTATTTT. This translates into CASSPGLAGVPDTQYF. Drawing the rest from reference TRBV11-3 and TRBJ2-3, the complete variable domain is EAGVVQSPRYKIIEKKQPVAFWCNPISGHNTLYWYLQNLGQGPELLIRYENEEAVDDSQLPKDRFSAERLKGVDSTLKIQPAELGDSAVYLCASSPGLAGVPDTQYFGPGTRLTVL.

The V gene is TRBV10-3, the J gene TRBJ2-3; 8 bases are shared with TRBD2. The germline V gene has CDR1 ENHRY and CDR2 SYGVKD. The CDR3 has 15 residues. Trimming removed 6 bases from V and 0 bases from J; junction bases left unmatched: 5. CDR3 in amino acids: CAISERETSTDTQYF. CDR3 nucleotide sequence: TGTGCCATCAGCGAGCGGGAGACTAGCACAGATACGCAGTATTTT.

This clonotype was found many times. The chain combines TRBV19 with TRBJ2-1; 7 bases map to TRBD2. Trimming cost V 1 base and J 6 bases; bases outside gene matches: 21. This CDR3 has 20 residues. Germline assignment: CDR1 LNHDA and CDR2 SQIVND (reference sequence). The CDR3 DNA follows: TGTGCCAGTAGTATAGGTCGACTAGCAGAGAGTCCTAAACCGAGCAATGAGCAGTTCTTC. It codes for CASSIGRLAESPKPSNEQFF.

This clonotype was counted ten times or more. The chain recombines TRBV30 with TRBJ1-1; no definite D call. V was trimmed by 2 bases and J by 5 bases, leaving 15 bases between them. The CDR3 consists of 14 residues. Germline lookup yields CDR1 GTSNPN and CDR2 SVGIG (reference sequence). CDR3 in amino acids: CAWSYTGMPTEAFF. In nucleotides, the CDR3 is TGTGCCTGGAGTTATACGGGAATGCCTACTGAAGCTTTCTTT.

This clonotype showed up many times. The CDR3 nucleotides read TGCAGTGCTACCCTTGCGGGTGGGGGGGACATTCAGTACTTC. It codes for CSATLAGGGDIQYF. The chain is built from TRBV20-1 and TRBJ2-4; 7 nucleotides agree with TRBD2. CDR1 is DFQATT, CDR2 SNEGSKA, per germline (reference sequence). CDR3 size: 14 residues. The J segment lost 8 bases and the V segment lost 4 bases, leaving 11 bases of the junction unmatched.

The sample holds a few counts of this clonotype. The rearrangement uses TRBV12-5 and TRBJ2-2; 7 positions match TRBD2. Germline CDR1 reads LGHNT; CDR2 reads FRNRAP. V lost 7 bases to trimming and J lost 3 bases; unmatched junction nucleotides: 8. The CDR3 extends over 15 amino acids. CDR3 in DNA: TGTGCTAGTGCCAACAGCGGGGAGTACACCGGGGAGCTGTTTTTT. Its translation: CASANSGEYTGELFF.

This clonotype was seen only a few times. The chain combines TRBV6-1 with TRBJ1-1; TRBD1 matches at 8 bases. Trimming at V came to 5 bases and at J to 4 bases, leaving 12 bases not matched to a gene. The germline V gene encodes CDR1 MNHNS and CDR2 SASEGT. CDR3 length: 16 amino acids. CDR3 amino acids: CASSRGYRQGFTEAFF. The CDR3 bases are TGTGCCAGCAGTCGGGGGTACCGACAGGGGTTCACTGAAGCTTTCTTT.

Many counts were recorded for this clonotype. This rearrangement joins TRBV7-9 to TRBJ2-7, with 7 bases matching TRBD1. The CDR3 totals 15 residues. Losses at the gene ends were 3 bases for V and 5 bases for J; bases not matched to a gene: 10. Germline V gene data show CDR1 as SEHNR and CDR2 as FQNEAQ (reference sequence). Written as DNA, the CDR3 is TGTGCCAGCAGCTTGACAGGGATGGGGGATCACGAGCAGTACTTC. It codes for CASSLTGMGDHEQYF.

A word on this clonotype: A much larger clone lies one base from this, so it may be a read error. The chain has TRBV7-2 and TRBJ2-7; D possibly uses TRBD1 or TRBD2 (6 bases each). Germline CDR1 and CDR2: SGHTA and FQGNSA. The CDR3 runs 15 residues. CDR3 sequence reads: CGSNRGGRDLYEQYF. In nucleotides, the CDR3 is TGTGGCAGCAACAGAGGGGGGCGGGACCTCTACGAGCAGTACTTC.

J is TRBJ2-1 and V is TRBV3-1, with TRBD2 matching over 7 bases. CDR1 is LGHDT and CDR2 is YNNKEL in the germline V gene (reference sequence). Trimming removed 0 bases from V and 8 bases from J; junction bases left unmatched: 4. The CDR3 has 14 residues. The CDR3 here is CASSQDGRGDEQFF. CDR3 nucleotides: TGTGCCAGCAGCCAAGACGGCCGGGGGGATGAGCAGTTCTTC.

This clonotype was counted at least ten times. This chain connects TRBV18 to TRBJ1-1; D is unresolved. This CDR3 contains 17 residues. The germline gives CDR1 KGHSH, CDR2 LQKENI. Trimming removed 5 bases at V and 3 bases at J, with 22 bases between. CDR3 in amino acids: CASSANSLPERDTEAFF. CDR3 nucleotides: TGTGCCAGCTCAGCAAATTCGCTTCCGGAGAGGGACACTGAAGCTTTCTTT.

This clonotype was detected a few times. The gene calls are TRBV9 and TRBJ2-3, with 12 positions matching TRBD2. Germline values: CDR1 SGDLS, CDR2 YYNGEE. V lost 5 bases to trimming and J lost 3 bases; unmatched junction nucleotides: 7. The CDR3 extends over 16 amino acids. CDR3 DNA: TGTGCCAGCAGGAAAACCGGGACTAGCGGGACAGATACGCAGTATTTT. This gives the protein CASRKTGTSGTDTQYF.